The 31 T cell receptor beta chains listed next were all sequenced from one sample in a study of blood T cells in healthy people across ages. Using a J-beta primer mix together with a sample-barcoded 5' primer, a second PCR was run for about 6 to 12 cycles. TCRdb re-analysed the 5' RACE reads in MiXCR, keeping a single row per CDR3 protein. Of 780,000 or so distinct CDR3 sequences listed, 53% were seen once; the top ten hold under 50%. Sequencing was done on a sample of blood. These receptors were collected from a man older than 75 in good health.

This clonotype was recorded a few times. CDR3 sequence: CSLKGGGPYEQYF. CDR3 DNA: TGCAGCCTCAAGGGGGGAGGACCCTACGAGCAGTACTTC. J is TRBJ2-7 and V is TRBV20-1; D possibly matches TRBD1 or TRBD2 (6 bases each). Germline-derived CDR1 and CDR2 are DFQATT and SNEGSKA (reference sequence). This CDR3 has 13 residues.

In DNA, the CDR3 is TGTGCCAGCAGTGTAAGGCAGGGGGATGCCGAGCAGTACTTC. Translated: CASSVRQGDAEQYF. The V and J genes are TRBV2 and TRBJ2-7; 7 nucleotides match TRBD1. The CDR3 runs to 14 residues. In germline, CDR1 is SNHLY, CDR2 FYNNEI. V lost 4 bases, J lost 6 bases, and 9 bases stayed unmatched.

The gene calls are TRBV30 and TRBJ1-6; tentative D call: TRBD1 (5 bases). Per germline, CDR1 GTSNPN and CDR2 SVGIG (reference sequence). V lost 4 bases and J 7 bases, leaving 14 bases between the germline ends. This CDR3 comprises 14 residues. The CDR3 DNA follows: TGTGCCTGGACCCTTTGGGGCAAGAATTCACCCCTCCACTTT. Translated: CAWTLWGKNSPLHF.

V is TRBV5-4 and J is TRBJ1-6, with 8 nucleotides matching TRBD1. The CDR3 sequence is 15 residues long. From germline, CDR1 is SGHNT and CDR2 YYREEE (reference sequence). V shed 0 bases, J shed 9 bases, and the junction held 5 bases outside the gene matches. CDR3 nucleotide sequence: TGTGCCAGCAGCTTGGCCGGACAGGGTGGTTCACCCCTCCACTTT. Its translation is CASSLAGQGGSPLHF.

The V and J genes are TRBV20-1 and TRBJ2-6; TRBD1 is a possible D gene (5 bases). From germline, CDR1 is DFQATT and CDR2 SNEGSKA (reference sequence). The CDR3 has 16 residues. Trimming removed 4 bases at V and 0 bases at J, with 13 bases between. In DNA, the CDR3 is TGCAGTGCTATAAGGGGTTCCGTCTCTGGGGCCAACGTCCTGACTTTC. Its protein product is CSAIRGSVSGANVLTF.

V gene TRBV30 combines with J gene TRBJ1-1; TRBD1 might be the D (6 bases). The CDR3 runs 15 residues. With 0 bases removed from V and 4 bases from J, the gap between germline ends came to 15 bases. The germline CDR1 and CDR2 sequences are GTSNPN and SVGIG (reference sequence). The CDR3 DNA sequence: TGTGCCTGGAGTGTACTCTCTAGGGGGGGCACTGAAGCTTTCTTT. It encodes CAWSVLSRGGTEAFF.

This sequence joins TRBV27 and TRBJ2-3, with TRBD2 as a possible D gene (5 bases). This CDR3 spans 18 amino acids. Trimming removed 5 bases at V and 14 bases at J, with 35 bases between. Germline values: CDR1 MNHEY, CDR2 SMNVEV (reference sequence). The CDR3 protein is CASSRDSQEGTGHRYAYF. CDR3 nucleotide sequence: TGTGCCAGCAGTCGGGATAGCCAAGAGGGAACCGGGCACAGATACGCGTATTTT.

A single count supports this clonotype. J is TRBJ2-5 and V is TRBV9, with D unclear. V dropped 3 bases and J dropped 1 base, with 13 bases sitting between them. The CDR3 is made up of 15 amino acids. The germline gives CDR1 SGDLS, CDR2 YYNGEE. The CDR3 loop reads CASSARLDPQETQYF. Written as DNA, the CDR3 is TGTGCCAGCAGCGCCAGGCTGGATCCCCAAGAGACCCAGTACTTC.

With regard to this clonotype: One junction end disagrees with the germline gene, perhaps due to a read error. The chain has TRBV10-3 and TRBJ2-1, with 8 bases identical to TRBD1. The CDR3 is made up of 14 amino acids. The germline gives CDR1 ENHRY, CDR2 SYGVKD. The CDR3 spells CASSDGQGVVEQFF. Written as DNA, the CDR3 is TGTGCCAGCAGTGATGGACAGGGTGTGGTAGAGCAGTTCTTC.

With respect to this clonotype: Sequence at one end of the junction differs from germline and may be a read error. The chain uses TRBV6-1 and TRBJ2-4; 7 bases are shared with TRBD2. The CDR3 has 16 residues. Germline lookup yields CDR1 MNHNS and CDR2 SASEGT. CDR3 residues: CASNPRRESTKNIQYF. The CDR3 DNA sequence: TGTGCCAGCAACCCCCGGCGGGAGTCGACCAAAAACATTCAGTACTTT.

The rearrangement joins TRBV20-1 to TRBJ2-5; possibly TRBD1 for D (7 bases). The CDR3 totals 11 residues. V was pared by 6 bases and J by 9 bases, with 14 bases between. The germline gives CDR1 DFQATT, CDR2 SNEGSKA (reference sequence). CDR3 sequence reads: CSAAGQSAQYF. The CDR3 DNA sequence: TGCAGTGCGGCGGGACAGTCAGCCCAGTACTTC.

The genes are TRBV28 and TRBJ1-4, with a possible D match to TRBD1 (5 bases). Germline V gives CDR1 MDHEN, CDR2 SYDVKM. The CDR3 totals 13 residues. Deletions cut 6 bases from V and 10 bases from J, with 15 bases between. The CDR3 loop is CASSWDGRGKLFF. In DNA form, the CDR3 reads TGTGCCAGCAGCTGGGACGGAAGGGGAAAACTGTTTTTT.

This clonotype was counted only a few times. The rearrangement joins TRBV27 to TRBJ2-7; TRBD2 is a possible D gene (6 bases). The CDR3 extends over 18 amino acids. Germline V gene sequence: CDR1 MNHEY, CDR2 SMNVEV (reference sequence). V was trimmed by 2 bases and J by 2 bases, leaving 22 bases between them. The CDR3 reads CASSLNGRASVDPYEQYF. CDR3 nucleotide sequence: TGTGCCAGCAGTTTAAACGGCCGGGCTAGCGTGGATCCCTACGAGCAGTACTTC.

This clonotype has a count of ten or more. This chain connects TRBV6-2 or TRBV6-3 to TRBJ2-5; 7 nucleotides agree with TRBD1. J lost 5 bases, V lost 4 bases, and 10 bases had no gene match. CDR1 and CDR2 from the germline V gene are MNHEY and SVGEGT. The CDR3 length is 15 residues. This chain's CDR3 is CASSWPGQPLETQYF. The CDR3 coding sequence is TGTGCCAGCAGTTGGCCGGGACAGCCCTTGGAGACCCAGTACTTC.

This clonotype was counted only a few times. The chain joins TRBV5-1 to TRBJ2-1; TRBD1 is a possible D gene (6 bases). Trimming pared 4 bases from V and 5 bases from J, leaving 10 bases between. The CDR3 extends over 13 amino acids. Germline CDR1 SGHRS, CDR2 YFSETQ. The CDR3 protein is CASSQAGDNEQFF. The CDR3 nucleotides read TGCGCCAGCAGCCAAGCAGGGGACAATGAGCAGTTCTTC.

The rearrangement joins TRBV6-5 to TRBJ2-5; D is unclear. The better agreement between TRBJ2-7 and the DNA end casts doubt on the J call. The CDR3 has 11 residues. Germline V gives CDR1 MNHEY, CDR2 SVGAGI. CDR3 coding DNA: TGTGCCAGCAGCGACCTTTCCGAGCAGTACTTC. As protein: CASSDLSEQYF.

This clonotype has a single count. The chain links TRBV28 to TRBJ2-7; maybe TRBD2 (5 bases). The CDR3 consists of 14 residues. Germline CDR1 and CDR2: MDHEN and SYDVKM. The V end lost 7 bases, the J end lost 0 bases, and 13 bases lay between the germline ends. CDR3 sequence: CASTPYGVSYEQYF. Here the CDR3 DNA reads TGTGCCAGCACCCCATACGGGGTCTCCTACGAGCAGTACTTC.

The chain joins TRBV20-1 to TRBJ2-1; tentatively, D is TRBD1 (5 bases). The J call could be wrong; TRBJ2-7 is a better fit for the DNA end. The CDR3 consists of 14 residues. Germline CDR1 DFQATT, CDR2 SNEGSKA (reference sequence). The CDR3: CSARGRASYNEQYF. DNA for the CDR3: TGCAGTGCTAGGGGCAGGGCCTCCTACAATGAGCAGTACTTC.

For the CDR3, the DNA is TGTGCCAGCATGGCACGTTTGGAGCACAGATACGCGTATTTT. Translating it yields CASMARLEHRYAYF. The chain couples TRBV6-1 to TRBJ2-3; D is unresolved. Germline loops: CDR1 MNHNS, CDR2 SASEGT. The CDR3 is made up of 14 amino acids. The V end was cut by 7 bases, the J end by 14 bases, with 25 bases between.

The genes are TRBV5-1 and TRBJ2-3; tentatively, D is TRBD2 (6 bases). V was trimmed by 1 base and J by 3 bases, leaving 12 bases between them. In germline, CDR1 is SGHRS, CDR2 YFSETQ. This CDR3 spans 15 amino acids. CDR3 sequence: CASSLSPSVTDTQYF. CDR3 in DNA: TGCGCCAGCAGCTTGTCTCCTAGCGTGACAGATACGCAGTATTTT.

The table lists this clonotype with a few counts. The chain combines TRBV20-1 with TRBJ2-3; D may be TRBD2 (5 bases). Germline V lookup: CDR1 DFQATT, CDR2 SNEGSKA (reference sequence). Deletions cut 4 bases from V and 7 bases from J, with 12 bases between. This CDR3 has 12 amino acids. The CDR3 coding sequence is TGCAGTGCTATCCCCTCTAGCAATACGCAGTATTTT. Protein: CSAIPSSNTQYF.

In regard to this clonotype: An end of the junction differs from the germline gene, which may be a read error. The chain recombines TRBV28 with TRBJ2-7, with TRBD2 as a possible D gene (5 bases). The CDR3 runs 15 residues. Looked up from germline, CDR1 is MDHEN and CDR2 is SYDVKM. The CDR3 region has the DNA TGTACCAGCAGTGGGCGGGTAGGAGTCTCCTACGAGCAGTACTTC. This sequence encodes CTSSGRVGVSYEQYF.

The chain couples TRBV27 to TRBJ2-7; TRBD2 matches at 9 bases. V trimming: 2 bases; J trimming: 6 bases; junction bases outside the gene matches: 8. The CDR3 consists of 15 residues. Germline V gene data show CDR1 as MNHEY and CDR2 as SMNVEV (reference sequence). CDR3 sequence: CASSLASGDPGEQYF. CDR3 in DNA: TGTGCCAGCAGTTTAGCTAGCGGGGATCCCGGCGAGCAGTACTTC.

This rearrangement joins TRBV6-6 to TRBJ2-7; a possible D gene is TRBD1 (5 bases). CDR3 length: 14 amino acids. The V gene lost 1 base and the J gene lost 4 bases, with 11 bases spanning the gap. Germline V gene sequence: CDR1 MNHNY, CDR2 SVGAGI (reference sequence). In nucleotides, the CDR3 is TGTGCCAGCAGTTACTTGGGCAGGGTGTACGAGCAGTACTTC. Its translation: CASSYLGRVYEQYF.

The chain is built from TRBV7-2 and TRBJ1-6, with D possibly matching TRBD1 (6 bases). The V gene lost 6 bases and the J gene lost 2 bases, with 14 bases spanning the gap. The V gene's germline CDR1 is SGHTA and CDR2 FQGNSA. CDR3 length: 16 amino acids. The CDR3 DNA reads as TGTGCCAGCAGATCCCGACAGGCCGCCTATAATTCACCCCTCCACTTT. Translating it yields CASRSRQAAYNSPLHF.

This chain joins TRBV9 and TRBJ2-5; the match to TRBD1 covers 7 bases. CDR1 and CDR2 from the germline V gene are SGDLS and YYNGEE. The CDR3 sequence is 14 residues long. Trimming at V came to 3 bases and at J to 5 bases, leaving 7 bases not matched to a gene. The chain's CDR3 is CASSGVDRRETQYF. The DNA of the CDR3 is TGTGCCAGCAGCGGGGTGGACAGGAGGGAGACCCAGTACTTC.

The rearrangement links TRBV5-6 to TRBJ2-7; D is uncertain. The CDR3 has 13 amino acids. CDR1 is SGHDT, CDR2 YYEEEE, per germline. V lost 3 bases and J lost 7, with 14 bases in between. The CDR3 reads CASSSGLLREQYF. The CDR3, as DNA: TGTGCCAGCAGCTCGGGTCTTCTCCGAGAGCAGTACTTC.

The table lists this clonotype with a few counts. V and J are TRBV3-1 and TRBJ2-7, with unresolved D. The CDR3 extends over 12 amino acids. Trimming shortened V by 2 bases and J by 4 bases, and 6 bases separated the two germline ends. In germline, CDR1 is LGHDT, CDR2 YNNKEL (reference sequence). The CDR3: CASSQTWYEQYF. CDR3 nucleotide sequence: TGTGCCAGCAGCCAAACCTGGTACGAGCAGTACTTC.

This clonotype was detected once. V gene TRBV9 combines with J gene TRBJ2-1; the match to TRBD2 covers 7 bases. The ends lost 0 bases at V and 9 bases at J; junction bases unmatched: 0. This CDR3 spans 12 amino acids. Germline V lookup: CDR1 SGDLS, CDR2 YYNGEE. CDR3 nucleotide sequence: TGTGCCAGCAGCGTAGAGCGGGGTGAGCAGTTCTTC. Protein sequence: CASSVERGEQFF.

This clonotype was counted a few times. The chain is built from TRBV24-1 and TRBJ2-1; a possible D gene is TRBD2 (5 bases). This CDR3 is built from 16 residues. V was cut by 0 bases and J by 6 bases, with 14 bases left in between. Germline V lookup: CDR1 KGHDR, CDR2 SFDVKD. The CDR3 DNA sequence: TGTGCCACCAGTGATTTGGAGGGATCTCGGGTCAATGAGCAGTTCTTC. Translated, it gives CATSDLEGSRVNEQFF.

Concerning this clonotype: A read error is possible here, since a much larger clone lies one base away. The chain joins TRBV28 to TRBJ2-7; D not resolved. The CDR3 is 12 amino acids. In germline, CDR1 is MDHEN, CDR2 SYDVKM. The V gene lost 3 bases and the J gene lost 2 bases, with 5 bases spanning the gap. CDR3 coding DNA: TGTGCCAGCAGTTTCGCGGCCTACGAGCAGTACTTC. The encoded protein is CASSFAAYEQYF.